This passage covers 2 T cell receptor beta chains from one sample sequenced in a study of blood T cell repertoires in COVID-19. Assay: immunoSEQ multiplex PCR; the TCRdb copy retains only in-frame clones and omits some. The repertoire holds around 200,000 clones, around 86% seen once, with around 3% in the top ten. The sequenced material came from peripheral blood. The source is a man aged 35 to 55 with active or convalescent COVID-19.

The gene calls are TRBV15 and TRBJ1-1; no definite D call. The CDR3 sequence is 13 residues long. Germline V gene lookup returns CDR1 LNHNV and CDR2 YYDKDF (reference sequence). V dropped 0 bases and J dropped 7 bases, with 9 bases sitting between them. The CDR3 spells CATSRDPGYEAFF. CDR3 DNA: TGTGCCACCAGCAGAGATCCCGGGTATGAAGCTTTCTTT.

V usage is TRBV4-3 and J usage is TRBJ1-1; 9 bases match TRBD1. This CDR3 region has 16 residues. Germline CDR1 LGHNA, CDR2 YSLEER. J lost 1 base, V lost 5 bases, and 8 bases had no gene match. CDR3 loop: CASSKGQGIRNTEAFF. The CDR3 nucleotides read TGCGCCAGCAGCAAAGGACAGGGGATAAGGAACACTGAAGCTTTCTTT.